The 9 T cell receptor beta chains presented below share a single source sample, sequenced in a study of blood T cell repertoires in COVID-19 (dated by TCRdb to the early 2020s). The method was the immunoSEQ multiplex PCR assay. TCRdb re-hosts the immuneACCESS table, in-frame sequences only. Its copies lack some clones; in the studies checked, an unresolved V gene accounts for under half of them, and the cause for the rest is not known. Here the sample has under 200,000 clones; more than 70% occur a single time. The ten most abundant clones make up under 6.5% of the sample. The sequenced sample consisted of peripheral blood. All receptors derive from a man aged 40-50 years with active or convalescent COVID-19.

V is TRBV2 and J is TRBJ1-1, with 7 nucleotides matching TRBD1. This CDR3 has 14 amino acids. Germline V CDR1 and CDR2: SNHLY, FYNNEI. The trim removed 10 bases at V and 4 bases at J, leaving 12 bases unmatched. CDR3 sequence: CATRSHRGFTEAFF. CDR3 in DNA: TGTGCCACGCGATCCCACAGGGGATTCACTGAAGCTTTCTTT.

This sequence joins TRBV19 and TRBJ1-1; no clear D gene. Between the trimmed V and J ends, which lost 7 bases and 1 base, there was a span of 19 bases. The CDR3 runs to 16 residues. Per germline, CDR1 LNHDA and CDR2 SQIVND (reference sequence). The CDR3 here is CASTPRPGEWNTEAFF. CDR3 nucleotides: TGTGCCAGTACCCCTCGACCGGGAGAATGGAACACTGAAGCTTTCTTT.

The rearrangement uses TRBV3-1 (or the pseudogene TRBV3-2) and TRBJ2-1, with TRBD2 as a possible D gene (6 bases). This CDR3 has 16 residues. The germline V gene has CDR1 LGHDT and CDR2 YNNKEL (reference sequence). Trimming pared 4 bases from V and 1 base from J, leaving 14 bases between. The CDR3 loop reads CASSPSSGRSYNEQFF. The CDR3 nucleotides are TGTGCCAGCAGCCCATCCAGTGGGAGGTCCTACAATGAGCAGTTCTTC.

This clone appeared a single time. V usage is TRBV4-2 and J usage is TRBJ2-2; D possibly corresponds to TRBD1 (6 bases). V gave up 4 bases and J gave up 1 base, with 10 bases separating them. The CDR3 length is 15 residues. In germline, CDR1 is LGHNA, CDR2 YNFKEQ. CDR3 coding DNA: TGTGCCAGCAGCCCCCGACAGGTGAACACCGGGGAGCTGTTTTTT. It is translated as CASSPRQVNTGELFF.

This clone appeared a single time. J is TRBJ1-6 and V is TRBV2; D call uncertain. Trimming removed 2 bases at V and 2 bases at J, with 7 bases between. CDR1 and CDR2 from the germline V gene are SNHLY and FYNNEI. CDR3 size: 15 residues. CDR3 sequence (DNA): TGTGCCAGCAGTGAATCCCAAACCTATAATTCACCCCTCCACTTT. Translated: CASSESQTYNSPLHF.

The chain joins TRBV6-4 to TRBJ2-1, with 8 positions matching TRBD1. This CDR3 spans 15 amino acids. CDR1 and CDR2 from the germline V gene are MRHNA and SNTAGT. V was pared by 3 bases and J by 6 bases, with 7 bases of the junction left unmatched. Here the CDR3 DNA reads TGTGCCAGCAGTGATAGCCAGGGGGCGGCCAATGAGCAGTTCTTC. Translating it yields CASSDSQGAANEQFF.

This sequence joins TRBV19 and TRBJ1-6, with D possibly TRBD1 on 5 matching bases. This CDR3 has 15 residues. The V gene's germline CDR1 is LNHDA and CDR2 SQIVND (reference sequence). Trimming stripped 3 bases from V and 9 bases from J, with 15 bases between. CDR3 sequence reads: CASSMGSGGFSPLHF. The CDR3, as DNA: TGTGCCAGTAGTATGGGATCGGGGGGTTTTTCACCCCTCCACTTT.

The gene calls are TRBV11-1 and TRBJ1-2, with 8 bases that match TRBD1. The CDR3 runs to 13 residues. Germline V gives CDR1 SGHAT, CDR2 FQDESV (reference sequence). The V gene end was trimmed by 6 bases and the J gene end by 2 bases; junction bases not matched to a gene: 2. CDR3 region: CASRNRGNYGYTF. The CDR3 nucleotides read TGTGCCAGCAGAAACAGGGGGAACTATGGCTACACCTTC.

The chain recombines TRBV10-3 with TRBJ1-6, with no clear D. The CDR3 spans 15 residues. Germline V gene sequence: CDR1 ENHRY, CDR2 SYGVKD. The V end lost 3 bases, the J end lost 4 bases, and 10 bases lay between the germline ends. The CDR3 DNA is TGTGCCATCAGTGATGGTGGTACTTATAATTCACCCCTCCACTTT. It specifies CAISDGGTYNSPLHF.